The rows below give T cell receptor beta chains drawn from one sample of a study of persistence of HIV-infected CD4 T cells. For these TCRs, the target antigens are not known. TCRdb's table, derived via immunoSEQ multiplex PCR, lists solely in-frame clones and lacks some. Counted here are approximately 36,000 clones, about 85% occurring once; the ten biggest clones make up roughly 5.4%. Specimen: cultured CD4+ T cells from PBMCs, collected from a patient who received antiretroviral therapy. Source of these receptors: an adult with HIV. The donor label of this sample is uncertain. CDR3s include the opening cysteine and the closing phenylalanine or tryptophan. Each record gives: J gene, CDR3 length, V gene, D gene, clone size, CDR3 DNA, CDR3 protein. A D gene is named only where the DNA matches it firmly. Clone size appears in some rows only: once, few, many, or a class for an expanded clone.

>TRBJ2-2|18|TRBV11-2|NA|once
TGTGCCAGCAGCGACCGTCCTTTCGGGACAACGAACACCGGGGAGCTGTTTTTT
CASSDRPFGTTNTGELFF
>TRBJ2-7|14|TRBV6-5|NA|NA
TGTGCCAGCAGTTACCTTGCGGGGACCTACGAGCAGTACTTC
CASSYLAGTYEQYF
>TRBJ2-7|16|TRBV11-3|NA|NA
TGTGCCAGCAGCTTATCCGGGGGGACAGCCGGTGGGGAGCAGTACTTC
CASSLSGGTAGGEQYF
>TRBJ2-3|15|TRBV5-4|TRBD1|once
TGTGCCAGCAGCCCTCGGACAGGTCGCACAGATACGCAGTATTTT
CASSPRTGRTDTQYF
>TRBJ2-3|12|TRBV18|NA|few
TGTGCCAGCTCGGCACAGGGAGGTACGCAGTATTTT
CASSAQGGTQYF
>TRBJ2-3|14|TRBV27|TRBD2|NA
TGTGCCAGCTCGGGAGCGGGGCTCGGTGGTACGCAGTATTTT
CASSGAGLGGTQYF
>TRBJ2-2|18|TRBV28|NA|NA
TGTGCCAGCAGTTTACTAGCTGTCCATCAGTCGCAAACCGGGGAGCTGTTTTTT
CASSLLAVHQSQTGELFF
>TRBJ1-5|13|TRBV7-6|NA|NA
TGTGCCAGCAGTTCCATGAGCGGCCAGCCCCAGCATTTT
CASSSMSGQPQHF
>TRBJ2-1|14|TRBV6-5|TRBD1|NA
TGTGCCAGCAGGCCGATGGGACAGGGGTATGAGCAGTTCTTC
CASRPMGQGYEQFF
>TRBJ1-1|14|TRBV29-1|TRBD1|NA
TGCAGCGTCAAAACCGCAGGGGGGGGGACTGAAGCTTTCTTT
CSVKTAGGGTEAFF
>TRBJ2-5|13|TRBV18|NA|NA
TGTGCCAGCTCAGGGGCAGGACAAGAGACCCAGTACTTC
CASSGAGQETQYF
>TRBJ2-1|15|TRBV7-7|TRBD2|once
TGTGCCAGCAGCCAGGTAGCGGGGGGGCCCGATGAGCAGTTCTTC
CASSQVAGGPDEQFF
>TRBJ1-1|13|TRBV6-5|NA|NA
TGTGCCAGCTCGGGGAACATGAACACTGAAGCTTTCTTT
CASSGNMNTEAFF
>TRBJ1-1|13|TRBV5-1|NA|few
TGCGCCAGCAGCCAATGGGGGGACACTGAAGCTTTCTTT
CASSQWGDTEAFF
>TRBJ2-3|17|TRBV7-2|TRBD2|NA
TGTGCCAGCAGCTTTCCAGCGGGGGGGCTATTCGGAGATACGCAGTATTTT
CASSFPAGGLFGDTQYF
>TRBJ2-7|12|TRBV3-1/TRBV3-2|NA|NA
TGTGCCAGCAGCTCAAAAGTCTACGAGCAGTACTTC
CASSSKVYEQYF
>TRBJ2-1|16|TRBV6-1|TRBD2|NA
TGTGCCAGCAGTGAGCGGGGGGGGAGCTCCTACAATGAGCAGTTCTTC
CASSERGGSSYNEQFF
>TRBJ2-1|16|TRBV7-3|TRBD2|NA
TGTGCCAGCAGCTTATTAGCGGGGGTGTCTTACAATGAGCAGTTCTTC
CASSLLAGVSYNEQFF
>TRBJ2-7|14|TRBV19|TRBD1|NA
TGTGCCAGTAGTAACCGGGACAGCCTATACGAGCAGTACTTC
CASSNRDSLYEQYF
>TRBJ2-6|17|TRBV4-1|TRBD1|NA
TGCGCCAGCAGCCGATCAGGGGGTATGTCTGGGGCCAACGTCCTGACTTTC
CASSRSGGMSGANVLTF
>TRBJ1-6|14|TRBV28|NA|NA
TGTGCCAGCAGACCCTGGACGGATAATTCACCCCTCCACTTT
CASRPWTDNSPLHF
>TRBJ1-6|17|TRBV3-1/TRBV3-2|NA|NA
TGTGCCAGCAGCCAAGGCCCCGGGGGGGCCTATAATTCACCCCTCCACTTT
CASSQGPGGAYNSPLHF